Each of the 27 T cell receptor beta chains below was sequenced from the same sample in a study of OX40 agonist ivuxolimab in advanced cancers. Data came from immunoSEQ multiplex PCR; TCRdb stores just in-frame clones and leaves some out. The sample comprises 25,000 to 35,000 clones, about four fifths of which are singletons, and approximately 24% rests with the top ten. Specimen: CD4+ or CD8+ T cells sorted from blood, collected in a trial of the OX40 agonist ivuxolimab. All receptors come from an adult with an advanced solid tumor such as melanoma, head and neck, liver or kidney cancer.

The J gene is TRBJ2-1, the V gene TRBV7-3; D unresolved. Per germline, CDR1 SGHTA and CDR2 FQGTGA. This CDR3 is built from 10 residues. Trimming left V 8 bases short and J 8 bases short, with 7 bases between. The CDR3 DNA is TGTGCCAGCGTCCTTCATGAGCAGTTCTTC. Its protein is CASVLHEQFF.

This sequence joins TRBV18 and TRBJ2-3; 7 bases agree with TRBD1. The germline V gene has CDR1 KGHSH and CDR2 LQKENI. The length of the CDR3 is 15 residues. V lost 1 base and J lost 5; bases outside the gene matches: 6. The CDR3 sequence is CASSPRITGEDTQYF. The DNA for the CDR3 is TGTGCCAGCTCACCACGGATTACAGGGGAAGATACGCAGTATTTT.

The gene calls are TRBV13 and TRBJ1-6; no definite D call. V dropped 6 bases and J dropped 14 bases, with 14 bases sitting between them. The V gene's germline CDR1 is PRHDT and CDR2 FYEKMQ (reference sequence). The CDR3 contains 12 residues. As DNA, the CDR3 is TGTGCCAGCAGGCGGGATTCACGGGCCCTCCACTTT. Translating it yields CASRRDSRALHF.

J is TRBJ1-4 and V is TRBV11-2, with D possibly being TRBD1 (6 bases). This CDR3 is 15 amino acids long. Germline V gene lookup returns CDR1 SGHAT and CDR2 FQNNGV. Trimming stripped 6 bases from V and 8 bases from J, with 19 bases between. CDR3 residues: CASREQGWGGEKLFF. The CDR3 region has the DNA TGTGCCAGCAGAGAACAGGGCTGGGGTGGAGAAAAACTGTTTTTT. Variable domain in full (rest from reference TRBV11-2 and TRBJ1-4): EAGVAQSPRYKIIEKRQSVAFWCNPISGHATLYWYQQILGQGPKLLIQFQNNGVVDDSQLPKDRFSAERLKGVDSTLKIQPAKLEDSAVYLCASREQGWGGEKLFFGSGTQLSVL.

The chain links TRBV19 to TRBJ1-4; D not certain. V dropped 3 bases and J dropped 7 bases, with 15 bases sitting between them. CDR1 is LNHDA and CDR2 is SQIVND in the germline V gene (reference sequence). The CDR3 extends over 15 amino acids. CDR3 DNA sequence: TGTGCCAGTAGTATGGGCCGGGGAACGGGTGAAAAACTGTTTTTT. It codes for CASSMGRGTGEKLFF.

Notes on this clone: This same CDR3 is encoded by further DNA sequences in the sample. The V gene is TRBV20-1, the J gene TRBJ2-7; D not certain. Germline values: CDR1 DFQATT, CDR2 SNEGSKA (reference sequence). This CDR3 has 11 residues. V dropped 0 bases and J dropped 4 bases, with 4 bases sitting between them. The CDR3 nucleotides are TGCAGTGCTAGAGAAGGGTACGAGCAGTACTTC. Its translation: CSAREGYEQYF.

The chain joins TRBV7-3 to TRBJ2-2; D might be TRBD2 (7 bases). The CDR3 is made up of 16 amino acids. V was clipped by 1 base and J by 2 bases, with 11 bases between them. CDR1 is SGHTA and CDR2 is FQGTGA in the germline V gene. DNA of the CDR3: TGTGCCAGCAGCTTAATTGCGGGGGCCAACACCGGGGAGCTGTTTTTT. Protein sequence: CASSLIAGANTGELFF.

V is TRBV14 and J is TRBJ1-3, with TRBD1 as a possible D gene (5 bases). CDR3 length: 15 residues. CDR1 SGHDN and CDR2 FVKESK come from the germline V gene. Deletions cut 4 bases from V and 1 base from J, with 11 bases between. CDR3 residues: CASSPAGHSGNTIYF. The CDR3 DNA follows: TGTGCCAGCAGCCCTGCCGGACATTCTGGAAACACCATATATTTT.

By share, this clone ranks as medium-sized. V gene TRBV5-6 combines with J gene TRBJ1-2; 10 bases align to TRBD1. Germline V gene lookup returns CDR1 SGHDT and CDR2 YYEEEE. The trim removed 3 bases at V and 5 bases at J, leaving 4 bases unmatched. CDR3 length equals 14 residues. CDR3 residues: CASSSGTGAYGYTF. The CDR3 region has the DNA TGTGCCAGCAGCTCCGGGACAGGGGCTTATGGCTACACCTTC.

The chain recombines TRBV11-2 with TRBJ2-1; the D gene could be TRBD1 or TRBD2 (6 bases each). Germline V lookup: CDR1 SGHAT, CDR2 FQNNGV. This CDR3 comprises 15 residues. V shed 0 bases and J shed 6 bases, with 12 bases lying between them. CDR3 in DNA: TGTGCCAGCAGCTTAGATCCGGGGGCCTTCAATGAGCAGTTCTTC. This translates into CASSLDPGAFNEQFF.

This chain connects TRBV2 to TRBJ1-1; D gene ambiguous. This CDR3 has 12 residues. Per the germline V gene, CDR1 is SNHLY and CDR2 is FYNNEI. V lost 3 bases to trimming and J lost 4 bases, with 6 bases between them. The CDR3 loop is CASSDEGTEAFF. CDR3 nucleotide sequence: TGTGCCAGCAGTGATGAGGGCACTGAAGCTTTCTTT.

About this clone: An end of the junction differs from the germline gene, which may be a read error. As DNA, the CDR3 is TGTGCCAGCAGCGTAGCTACAGGGGATAATTCACCCCTCCACTTT. Translating it yields CASSVATGDNSPLHF. The chain joins TRBV7-2 to TRBJ1-6; 7 positions agree with TRBD1. This CDR3 is 15 amino acids long. CDR1 is SGHTA, CDR2 FQGNSA, per germline.

The chain joins TRBV9 to TRBJ2-7; 8 bases are shared with TRBD1. The trim removed 6 bases at V and 0 bases at J, leaving 8 bases unmatched. Germline CDR1 and CDR2: SGDLS and YYNGEE. The CDR3 is 15 residues long. CDR3 nucleotides: TGTGCCAGCACCCAGGGGGCAGAGAGCTCCTACGAGCAGTACTTC. The encoded protein is CASTQGAESSYEQYF.

The rearrangement joins TRBV13 to TRBJ1-4; tentatively, D is TRBD1 (5 bases). In germline, CDR1 is PRHDT, CDR2 FYEKMQ (reference sequence). V was cut by 2 bases and J by 13 bases, with 14 bases left in between. CDR3 length equals 13 residues. CDR3 in DNA: TGTGCCAGCAGCTTAAGGGCGGGACGGATACTGTTTTTT. Its translation: CASSLRAGRILFF.

This clone has only one observation. The V and J genes are TRBV6-6 and TRBJ2-3; TRBD2 agrees at 7 bases. Germline CDR1 is MNHNY and CDR2 is SVGAGI (reference sequence). J gave up 4 bases and V 0 bases, and 4 bases lay outside the gene matches. The CDR3 runs to 15 residues. The CDR3 nucleotides read TGTGCCAGCAGTTACTCGGGGGGGGGTTCAGATACGCAGTATTTT. Translation: CASSYSGGGSDTQYF.

Judged by abundance, this clone is medium-sized. J is TRBJ2-5 and V is TRBV19, with D possibly being TRBD1 (6 bases). Trimming shortened V by 3 bases and J by 5 bases, and 16 bases separated the two germline ends. The germline V gene encodes CDR1 LNHDA and CDR2 SQIVND (reference sequence). CDR3 length: 15 amino acids. The CDR3 is CASSIRRGTRETQYF. CDR3 in DNA: TGTGCCAGTAGTATCCGACGAGGGACAAGGGAGACCCAGTACTTC.

The chain uses TRBV9 and TRBJ2-4, with D maybe TRBD2 (6 bases). V dropped 4 bases and J dropped 10 bases, with 9 bases sitting between them. The CDR3 consists of 11 residues. The germline CDR1 and CDR2 sequences are SGDLS and YYNGEE. The chain's CDR3 is CASSPGTIQYF. For the CDR3, the DNA is TGTGCCAGCAGCCCTGGGACTATTCAGTACTTC.

This clone appeared a few times. The V call is TRBV29-1, the J call TRBJ1-2; a weak D match, TRBD1 (5 bases). V lost 6 bases and J lost 8, with 16 bases in between. This CDR3 comprises 12 residues. Germline V gene data show CDR1 as SQVTM and CDR2 as ANQGSEA. This chain's CDR3 is CSVRRESRGYTF. CDR3 nucleotides: TGCAGCGTCCGCAGGGAATCTCGGGGCTACACCTTC. Complete variable domain (other parts from reference TRBV29-1 and TRBJ1-2): SAVISQKPSRDICQRGTSLTIQCQVDSQVTMMFWYRQQPGQSLTLIATANQGSEATYESGFVIDKFPISRPNLTFSTLTVSNMSPEDSSIYLCSVRRESRGYTFGSGTRLTVV.

The rearrangement links TRBV5-1 to TRBJ2-3, with 7 bases lining up with TRBD2. The germline CDR1 and CDR2 sequences are SGHRS and YFSETQ. With V trimmed by 0 bases and J by 3 bases, 4 bases remained unmatched. This CDR3 has 15 amino acids. CDR3 DNA sequence: TGCGCCAGCAGCTTGGGCGGGGGACCTACAGATACGCAGTATTTT. This translates into CASSLGGGPTDTQYF. The whole variable domain, remainder taken from reference TRBV5-1 and TRBJ2-3, is KAGVTQTPRYLIKTRGQQVTLSCSPISGHRSVSWYQQTPGQGLQFLFEYFSETQRNKGNFPGRFSGRQFSNSRSEMNVSTLELGDSALYLCASSLGGGPTDTQYFGPGTRLTVL.

The chain recombines TRBV30 with TRBJ1-5; D might be TRBD1 (6 bases). The CDR3 has 14 residues. Germline loops: CDR1 GTSNPN, CDR2 SVGIG (reference sequence). V lost 0 bases, J lost 6 bases, and 12 bases lay in between. DNA for the CDR3: TGTGCCTGGAGTGTAGGGGGGATGGGTCAGCCCCAGCATTTT. Residues: CAWSVGGMGQPQHF.

This sequence joins TRBV18 and TRBJ1-2, with D tentatively TRBD1 (5 bases). The CDR3 is 14 residues long. Trimming removed 3 bases from V and 3 bases from J, with 11 bases in between. Germline V gene sequence: CDR1 KGHSH, CDR2 LQKENI. The CDR3 here is CASSPFQGDYGYTF. The CDR3 nucleotides are TGTGCCAGCTCACCCTTTCAGGGAGACTATGGCTACACCTTC.

This chain joins TRBV6-1 and TRBJ2-7; D gene ambiguous. The CDR3 extends over 11 amino acids. Trimming stripped 5 bases from V and 4 bases from J, with 6 bases between. The germline V gene has CDR1 MNHNS and CDR2 SASEGT. The CDR3 sequence: CASSRMYEQYF. The CDR3 region has the DNA TGTGCCAGCAGTCGAATGTACGAGCAGTACTTC.

The chain employs TRBV6-1 and TRBJ2-5, with D tentatively TRBD1 or TRBD2 (5 bases each). V was trimmed by 8 bases and J by 5 bases, leaving 15 bases between them. Germline CDR1 and CDR2: MNHNS and SASEGT. The CDR3 runs to 13 residues. The CDR3 sequence is CASGDAQVETQYF. The CDR3 bases are TGTGCCAGCGGGGACGCTCAGGTGGAGACCCAGTACTTC.

The gene calls are TRBV11-2 and TRBJ2-5; TRBD1 is a possible D gene (6 bases). This CDR3 has 17 amino acids. V shed 5 bases and J shed 1 base, with 20 bases lying between them. CDR1 SGHAT and CDR2 FQNNGV come from the germline V gene. The CDR3 DNA reads as TGTGCCAGCAGCCCAACAGACAGGCCCCGGGGCCAAGAGACCCAGTACTTC. The encoded protein is CASSPTDRPRGQETQYF.

This clone is categorized as medium-sized. V gene TRBV6-1 combines with J gene TRBJ1-6; TRBD1 is a possible D gene (5 bases). The CDR3 runs 15 residues. V lost 6 bases to trimming and J lost 7 bases, with 16 bases between them. CDR1 and CDR2 from the germline V gene are MNHNS and SASEGT. DNA for the CDR3: TGTGCCAGCAGAGGGGAGGAATACCAAAATTCACCCCTCCACTTT. The encoded protein is CASRGEEYQNSPLHF.

The chain uses TRBV10-3 and TRBJ2-3; a possible D gene is TRBD1 (6 bases). Trimming cost V 9 bases and J 1 base, with 17 bases left between them. CDR3 size: 15 residues. Germline V gives CDR1 ENHRY, CDR2 SYGVKD. The CDR3 region is CAISLGRGGTDTQYF. In nucleotides, the CDR3 is TGTGCCATTAGCCTGGGCAGGGGTGGCACAGATACGCAGTATTTT.

The chain combines TRBV5-6 with TRBJ1-2; unclear D gene. Trimming took off 0 bases at V and 4 bases at J, with 7 bases between the two ends. The CDR3 totals 13 residues. Germline-derived CDR1 and CDR2 are SGHDT and YYEEEE. This chain's CDR3 is CASSLGGIYGYTF. The CDR3 DNA is TGTGCCAGCAGCTTGGGCGGGATCTATGGCTACACCTTC.